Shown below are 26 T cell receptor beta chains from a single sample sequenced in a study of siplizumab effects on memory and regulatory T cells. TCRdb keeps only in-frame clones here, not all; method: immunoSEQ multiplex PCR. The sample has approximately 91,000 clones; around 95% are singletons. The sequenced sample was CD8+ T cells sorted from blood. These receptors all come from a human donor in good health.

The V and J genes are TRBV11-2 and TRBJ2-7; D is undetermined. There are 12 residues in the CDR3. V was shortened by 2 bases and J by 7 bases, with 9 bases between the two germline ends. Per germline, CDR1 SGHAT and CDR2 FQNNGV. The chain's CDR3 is CASSLMTDEQYF. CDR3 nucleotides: TGTGCCAGCAGCTTAATGACTGATGAGCAGTACTTC.

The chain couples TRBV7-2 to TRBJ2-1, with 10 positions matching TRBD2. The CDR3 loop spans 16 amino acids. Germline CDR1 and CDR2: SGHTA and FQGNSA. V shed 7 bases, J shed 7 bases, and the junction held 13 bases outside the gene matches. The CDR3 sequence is CASKRHGLAERNEQFF. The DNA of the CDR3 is TGTGCCAGCAAACGCCACGGACTAGCGGAGAGAAATGAGCAGTTCTTC.

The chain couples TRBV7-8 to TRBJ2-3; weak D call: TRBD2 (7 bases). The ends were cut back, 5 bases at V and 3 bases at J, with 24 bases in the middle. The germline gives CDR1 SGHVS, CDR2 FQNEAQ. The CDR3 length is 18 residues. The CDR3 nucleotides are TGTGCCAGCAGCCCCCCAGACGGGGAGGGGGTTTTAACAGATACGCAGTATTTT. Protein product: CASSPPDGEGVLTDTQYF.

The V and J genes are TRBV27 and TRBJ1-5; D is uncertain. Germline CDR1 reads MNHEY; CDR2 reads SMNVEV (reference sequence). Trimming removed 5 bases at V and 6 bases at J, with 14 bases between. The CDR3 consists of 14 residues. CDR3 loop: CASSPDSSLQPQHF. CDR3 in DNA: TGTGCCAGCAGTCCAGACTCCTCGCTTCAGCCCCAGCATTTT.

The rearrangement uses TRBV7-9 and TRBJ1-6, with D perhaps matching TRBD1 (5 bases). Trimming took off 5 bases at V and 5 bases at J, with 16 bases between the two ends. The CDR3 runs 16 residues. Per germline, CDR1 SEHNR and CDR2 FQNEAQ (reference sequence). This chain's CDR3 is CASSPTWRGDNSPLHF. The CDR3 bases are TGTGCCAGCAGCCCGACCTGGCGGGGCGATAATTCACCCCTCCACTTT.

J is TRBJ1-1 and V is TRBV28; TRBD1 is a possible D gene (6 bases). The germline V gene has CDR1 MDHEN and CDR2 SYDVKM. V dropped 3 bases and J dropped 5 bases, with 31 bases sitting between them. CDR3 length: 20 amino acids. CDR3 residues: CASSFGIGAGERTWRTEAFF. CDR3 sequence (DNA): TGTGCCAGCAGTTTCGGGATCGGCGCAGGGGAAAGGACCTGGCGGACTGAAGCTTTCTTT.

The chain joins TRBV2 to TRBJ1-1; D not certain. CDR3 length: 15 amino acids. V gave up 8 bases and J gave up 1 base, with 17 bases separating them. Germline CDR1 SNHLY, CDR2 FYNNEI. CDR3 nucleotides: TGTGCCAGCTTAGACGCTGTTGTGGGGAACACTGAAGCTTTCTTT. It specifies CASLDAVVGNTEAFF. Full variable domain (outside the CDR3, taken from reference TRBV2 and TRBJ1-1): EPEVTQTPSHQVTQMGQEVILRCVPISNHLYFYWYRQILGQKVEFLVSFYNNEISEKSEIFDDQFSVERPDGSNFTLKIRSTKLEDSAMYFCASLDAVVGNTEAFFGQGTRLTVV.

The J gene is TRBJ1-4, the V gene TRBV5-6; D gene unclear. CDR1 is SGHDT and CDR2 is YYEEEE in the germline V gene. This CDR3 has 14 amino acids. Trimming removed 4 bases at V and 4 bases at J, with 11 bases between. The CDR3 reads CASSLMEDNEKLFF. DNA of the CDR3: TGTGCCAGCAGCCTGATGGAAGATAATGAAAAACTGTTTTTT.

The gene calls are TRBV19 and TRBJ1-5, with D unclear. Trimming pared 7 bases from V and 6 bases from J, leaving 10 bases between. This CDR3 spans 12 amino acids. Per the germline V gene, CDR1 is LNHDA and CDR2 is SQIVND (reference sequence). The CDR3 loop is CASTLGTQPQHF. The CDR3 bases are TGTGCCAGTACATTGGGAACTCAGCCCCAGCATTTT.

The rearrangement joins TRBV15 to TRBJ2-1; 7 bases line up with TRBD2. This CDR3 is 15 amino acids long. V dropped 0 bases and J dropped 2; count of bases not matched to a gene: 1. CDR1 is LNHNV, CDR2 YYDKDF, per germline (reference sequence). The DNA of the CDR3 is TGTGCCACCAGCAGAGAAGCGGGGCCCTACAATGAGCAGTTCTTC. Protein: CATSREAGPYNEQFF. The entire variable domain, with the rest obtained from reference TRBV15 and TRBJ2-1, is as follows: DAMVIQNPRYQVTQFGKPVTLSCSQTLNHNVMYWYQQKSSQAPKLLFHYYDKDFNNEADTPDNFQSRRPNTSFCFLDIRSPGLGDTAMYLCATSREAGPYNEQFFGPGTRLTVL.

The CDR3, as DNA: TGTGCCAGCAGCTATAAGCGGGAGAAAGGGGGCAATGAGCAGTTCTTC. This encodes CASSYKREKGGNEQFF. The chain joins TRBV5-4 to TRBJ2-1; 8 bases align to TRBD2. V lost 3 bases, J lost 6 bases, and 11 bases stayed unmatched. CDR3 size: 16 residues. CDR1 is SGHNT and CDR2 is YYREEE in the germline V gene (reference sequence).

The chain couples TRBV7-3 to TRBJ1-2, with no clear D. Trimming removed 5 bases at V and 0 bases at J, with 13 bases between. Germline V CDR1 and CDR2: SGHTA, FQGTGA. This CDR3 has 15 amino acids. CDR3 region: CASSPVHRANYGYTF. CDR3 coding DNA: TGTGCCAGCAGCCCCGTACACCGAGCTAACTATGGCTACACCTTC.

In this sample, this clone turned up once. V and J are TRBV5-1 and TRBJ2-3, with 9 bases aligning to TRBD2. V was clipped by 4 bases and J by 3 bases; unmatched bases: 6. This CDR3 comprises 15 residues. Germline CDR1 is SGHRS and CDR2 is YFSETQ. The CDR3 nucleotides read TGCGCCAGCAGCGTTGGCGGGAGGGGAACAGATACGCAGTATTTT. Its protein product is CASSVGGRGTDTQYF.

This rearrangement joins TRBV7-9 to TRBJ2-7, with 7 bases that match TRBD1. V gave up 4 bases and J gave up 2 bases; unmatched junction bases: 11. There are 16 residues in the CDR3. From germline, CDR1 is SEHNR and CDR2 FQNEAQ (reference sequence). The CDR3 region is CASSSNRDRQTYEQYF. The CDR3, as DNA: TGTGCCAGCAGCTCAAACCGGGACAGACAAACCTACGAGCAGTACTTC.

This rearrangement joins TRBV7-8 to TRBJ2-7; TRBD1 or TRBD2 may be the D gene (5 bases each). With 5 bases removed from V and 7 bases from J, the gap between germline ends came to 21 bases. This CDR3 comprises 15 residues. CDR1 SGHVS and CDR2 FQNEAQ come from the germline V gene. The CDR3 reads CASSPRTGTFSEQYF. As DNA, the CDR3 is TGTGCCAGCAGCCCGAGGACCGGGACCTTTAGTGAGCAGTACTTC.

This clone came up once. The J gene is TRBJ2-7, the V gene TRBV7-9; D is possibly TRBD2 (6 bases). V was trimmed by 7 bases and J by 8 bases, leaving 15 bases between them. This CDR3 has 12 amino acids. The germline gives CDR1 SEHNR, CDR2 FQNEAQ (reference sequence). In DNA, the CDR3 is TGTGCCAGCATGGCGGGAAACAGACAGCAGTACTTC. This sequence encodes CASMAGNRQQYF.

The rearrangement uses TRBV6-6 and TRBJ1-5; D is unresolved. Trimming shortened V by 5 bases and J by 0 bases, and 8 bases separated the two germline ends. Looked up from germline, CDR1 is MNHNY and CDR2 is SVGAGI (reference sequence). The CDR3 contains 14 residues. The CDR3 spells CASSHLYSNQPQHF. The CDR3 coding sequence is TGTGCCAGCAGTCACTTGTATAGCAATCAGCCCCAGCATTTT.

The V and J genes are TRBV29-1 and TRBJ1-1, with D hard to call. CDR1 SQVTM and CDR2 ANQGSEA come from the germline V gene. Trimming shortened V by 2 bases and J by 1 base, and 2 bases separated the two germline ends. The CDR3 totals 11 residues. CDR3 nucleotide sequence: TGCAGCGTTGAACGGAACACTGAAGCTTTCTTT. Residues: CSVERNTEAFF.

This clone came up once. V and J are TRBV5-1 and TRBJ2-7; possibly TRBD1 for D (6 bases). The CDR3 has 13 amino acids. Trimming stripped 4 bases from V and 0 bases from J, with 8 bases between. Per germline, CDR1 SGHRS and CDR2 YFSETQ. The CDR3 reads CASSPDSSYEQYF. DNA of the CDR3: TGCGCCAGCAGCCCGGACAGCTCCTACGAGCAGTACTTC. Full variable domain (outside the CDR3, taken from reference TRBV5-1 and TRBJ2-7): KAGVTQTPRYLIKTRGQQVTLSCSPISGHRSVSWYQQTPGQGLQFLFEYFSETQRNKGNFPGRFSGRQFSNSRSEMNVSTLELGDSALYLCASSPDSSYEQYFGPGTRLTVT.

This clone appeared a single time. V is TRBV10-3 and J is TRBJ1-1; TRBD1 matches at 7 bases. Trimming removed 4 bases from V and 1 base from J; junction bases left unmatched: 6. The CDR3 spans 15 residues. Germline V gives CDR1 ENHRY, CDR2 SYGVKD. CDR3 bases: TGTGCCATCAGTGTACGAGGGGGCGAGAACACTGAAGCTTTCTTT. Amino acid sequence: CAISVRGGENTEAFF.

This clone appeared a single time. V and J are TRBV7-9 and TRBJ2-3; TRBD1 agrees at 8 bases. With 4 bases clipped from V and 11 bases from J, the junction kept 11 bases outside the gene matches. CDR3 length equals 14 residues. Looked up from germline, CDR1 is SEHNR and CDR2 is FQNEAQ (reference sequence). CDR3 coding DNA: TGTGCCAGCAGCTCGACCTGGACAGGGCCGGGGCAGTATTTT. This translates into CASSSTWTGPGQYF.

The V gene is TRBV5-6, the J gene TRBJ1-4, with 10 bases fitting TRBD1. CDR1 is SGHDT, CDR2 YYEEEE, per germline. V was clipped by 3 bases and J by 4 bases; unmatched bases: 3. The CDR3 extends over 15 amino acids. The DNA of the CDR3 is TGTGCCAGCAGCTACGGGACAGGGGTTAATGAAAAACTGTTTTTT. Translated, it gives CASSYGTGVNEKLFF.

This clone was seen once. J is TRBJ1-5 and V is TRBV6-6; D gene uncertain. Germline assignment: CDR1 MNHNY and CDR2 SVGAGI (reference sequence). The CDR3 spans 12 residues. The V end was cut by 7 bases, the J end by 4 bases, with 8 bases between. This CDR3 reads CASTGVNQPQHF. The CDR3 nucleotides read TGTGCCAGCACCGGGGTAAATCAGCCCCAGCATTTT.

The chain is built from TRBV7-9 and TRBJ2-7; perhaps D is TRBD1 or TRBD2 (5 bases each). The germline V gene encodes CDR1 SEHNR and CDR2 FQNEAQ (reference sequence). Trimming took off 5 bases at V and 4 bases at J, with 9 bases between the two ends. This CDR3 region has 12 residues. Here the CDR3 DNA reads TGTGCCAGCAGCCCCGGGGCGTACGAGCAGTACTTC. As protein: CASSPGAYEQYF.

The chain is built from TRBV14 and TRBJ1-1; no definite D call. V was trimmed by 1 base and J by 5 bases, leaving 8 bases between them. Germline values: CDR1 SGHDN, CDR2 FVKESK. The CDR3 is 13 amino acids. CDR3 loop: CASSQARGTEAFF. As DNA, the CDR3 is TGTGCCAGCAGCCAAGCTCGGGGAACTGAAGCTTTCTTT.

The CDR3 nucleotides are TGTGCCATCACGGGCACCAACAATGAGCAGTTCTTC. Its translation: CAITGTNNEQFF. The V and J genes are TRBV10-3 and TRBJ2-1, with D unclear. Germline V lookup: CDR1 ENHRY, CDR2 SYGVKD. V shed 7 bases and J shed 5 bases, with 9 bases lying between them. The CDR3 totals 12 residues.